Each of the 30 T cell receptor beta chains below was sequenced from the same sample in a study of glioma-infiltrating T cells (TCRdb year 2016). TCRdb records Illumina MiSeq as the sequencer. The iRepertoire nested amplicon-rescue multiplex PCR (arm-PCR) platform was used to amplify TCR alpha and beta CDR3 regions from RNA. TCRdb trimmed public reads at Q25 via fastp, called clones via MiXCR and kept in-frame beta chains. Each record represents a unique CDR3 protein, reported with the most common genes and DNA among its rows. The sample data list 100,000 to 150,000 distinct CDR3 sequences, and 20% to 25% of these were observed just once. Approximately 16% of the sample lies in the top ten. Sequenced input: glioma tissue, nonneoplastic brain tissue, or PBMCs (not recorded which). These receptors were collected from a human donor with low-grade glioma or glioblastoma, undergoing nonglioma brain surgery, or in good health (not recorded which).

The chain has TRBV3-1 and TRBJ1-3; TRBD1 agrees at 11 bases. V was pared by 3 bases and J by 1 base, with 5 bases of the junction left unmatched. CDR1 LGHDT and CDR2 YNNKEL come from the germline V gene (reference sequence). This CDR3 has 17 amino acids. The CDR3 region has the DNA TGTGCCAGCAGCCATTCTCGGGACAGGGGGTCTGGAAACACCATATATTTT. Translation: CASSHSRDRGSGNTIYF.

This clonotype showed up just once. The chain links TRBV7-9 to TRBJ1-1; D is unclear. Germline V lookup: CDR1 SEHNR, CDR2 FQNEAQ (reference sequence). The V gene lost 6 bases and the J gene lost 0 bases, with 11 bases spanning the gap. This CDR3 has 14 residues. The CDR3 sequence: CASSPIGLNTEAFF. The CDR3 DNA reads TGTGCCAGCAGTCCTATAGGGCTGAACACTGAAGCTTTCTTT.

Note on this clonotype: A much bigger clone sits one base away, suggesting this may be a read error. The chain joins TRBV28 to TRBJ2-7; no clear D. V shed 5 bases and J shed 3 bases, with 8 bases lying between them. This CDR3 is 12 amino acids long. Germline V CDR1 and CDR2: MDHEN, SYDVKM. The CDR3: CASSAHNYEQYF. CDR3 nucleotide sequence: TGTGCCAGCAGTGCCCACAACTACGAGCAGTACTTC. Combining the CDR3 with reference TRBV28 and TRBJ2-7 gives the whole variable domain DVKVTQSSRYLVKRTGEKVFLECVQDMDHENMFWYRQDPGLGLRLIYFSYDVKMKEKGDIPEGYSVSREKKERFSLILESASTNQTSMYLCASSAHNYEQYFGPGTRLTVT.

A remark on this clonotype: The junction shows a germline mismatch at one end, possibly a read error. The chain joins TRBV20-1 to TRBJ2-7; D not certain. CDR1 is DFQATT and CDR2 is SNEGSKA in the germline V gene (reference sequence). CDR3 length equals 11 residues. The CDR3: CRARPSSAPSF. The CDR3 DNA follows: TGCCGTGCTCGTCCCTCCTCCGCGCCGTCCTTC.

This clonotype was detected many times. V usage is TRBV7-2 and J usage is TRBJ2-7, with D perhaps TRBD2 (6 bases). From germline, CDR1 is SGHTA and CDR2 FQGNSA. The CDR3 loop spans 15 amino acids. Trimming cost V 3 bases and J 7 bases, with 19 bases left between them. For the CDR3, the DNA is TGTGCCAGCAGCTTGGGAGCGGGTACAACGGGGGAGCAGTACTTC. Protein product: CASSLGAGTTGEQYF.

On this clonotype: One end of the junction fails to match germline, which may point to a read error. The chain combines TRBV7-9 with TRBJ2-3, with a tentative D call TRBD2 (5 bases). The CDR3 extends over 14 amino acids. Germline CDR1 is SEHNR and CDR2 is FQNEAQ (reference sequence). For the CDR3, the DNA is TGTGTCAGCGGTCGCCCCGCTCTCACAGATACGCAGTATTTT. Its translation: CVSGRPALTDTQYF.

This clonotype has a count of ten or more. This chain uses TRBV4-2 with TRBJ2-5; D is possibly TRBD2 (6 bases). This CDR3 region has 16 residues. Looked up from germline, CDR1 is LGHNA and CDR2 is YNFKEQ. V was trimmed by 0 bases and J by 7 bases, leaving 18 bases between them. CDR3 nucleotide sequence: TGTGCCAGCAGCCAAGATCTTGGAGGGAAATGGGGGACCCAGTACTTC. Protein sequence: CASSQDLGGKWGTQYF.

In the case of this clonotype: This may arise from a read error, as a much more abundant clone is one base away. This chain connects TRBV11-2 to TRBJ2-1, with D perhaps matching TRBD2 (6 bases). Looked up from germline, CDR1 is SGHAT and CDR2 is FQNNGV. Trimming stripped 6 bases from V and 6 bases from J, with 18 bases between. The CDR3 totals 15 residues. CDR3 bases: TGTGCCAGCAGACCGGGACTCAGCCCGTCCAATGAGCAGTTCTTC. Translated, it gives CASRPGLSPSNEQFF.

With respect to this clonotype: The junction departs from germline at one end; a sequencing error may be responsible. V usage is TRBV29-1 and J usage is TRBJ2-5, with D possibly being TRBD1 (5 bases). This CDR3 contains 13 residues. Germline loops: CDR1 SQVTM, CDR2 ANQGSEA. The CDR3 is CSVERGGQETKYF. The CDR3 DNA sequence: TGCAGCGTTGAAAGGGGCGGTCAAGAGACCAAGTACTTC.

With respect to this clonotype: A much larger clone differs by one base, so this may be a read error. This chain links TRBV2 with TRBJ2-7, with 10 bases that match TRBD1. The germline CDR1 and CDR2 sequences are SNHLY and FYNNEI. The CDR3 is made up of 14 amino acids. The CDR3 DNA sequence: TGTGCCAGCGGGCGGGACAGGGGAGTCTACGAGCGGTACTTC. Its protein is CASGRDRGVYERYF.

With regard to this clonotype: A much larger clone lies one base from this, so it may be a read error. The chain couples TRBV12-3 or TRBV12-4 to TRBJ2-3; D not certain. The CDR3 has 14 amino acids. The CDR3 sequence: CASSLIEDTYTQYF. The CDR3 bases are TGTGCCAGCAGTTTAATTGAAGACACATATACGCAGTATTTT.

The genes are TRBV5-1 and TRBJ2-1, with 8 bases aligning to TRBD2. Looked up from germline, CDR1 is SGHRS and CDR2 is YFSETQ. J gave up 5 bases and V 7 bases, and 8 bases lay outside the gene matches. The CDR3 runs to 14 residues. CDR3 sequence: CASSPGGANNEQFF. CDR3 in DNA: TGCGCCAGCTCACCGGGGGGGGCCAACAATGAGCAGTTCTTC.

This chain connects TRBV12-3 or TRBV12-4 to TRBJ2-3; 11 bases map to TRBD2. This CDR3 region has 16 residues. J lost 2 bases, V lost 5 bases, and 6 bases had no gene match. CDR3 residues: CASSIGTSGSTDTQYF. The CDR3 DNA sequence: TGTGCCAGCAGTATCGGGACTAGCGGATCCACAGATACGCAGTATTTT.

CDR3 in amino acids: CSVDGPGGLYGYTF. CDR3 sequence (DNA): TGCAGCGTTGATGGGCCGGGCGGACTCTATGGCTACACCTTC. The chain couples TRBV29-1 to TRBJ1-2; no clear D. The ends were cut back, 3 bases at V and 4 bases at J, with 15 bases in the middle. Per the germline V gene, CDR1 is SQVTM and CDR2 is ANQGSEA. This CDR3 is 14 amino acids long.

This clonotype was picked up many times. This sequence joins TRBV27 and TRBJ2-5; TRBD2 matches at 10 bases. This CDR3 region has 16 residues. The germline V gene encodes CDR1 MNHEY and CDR2 SMNVEV (reference sequence). The trim removed 2 bases at V and 2 bases at J, leaving 5 bases unmatched. CDR3 amino acids: CASSLLAGAIQETQYF. The CDR3 DNA sequence: TGTGCCAGCAGTTTACTAGCGGGAGCGATTCAAGAGACCCAGTACTTC.

This clonotype was recorded a few times. A much larger clone sits a single nucleotide away, making a read error possible. The J gene is TRBJ2-3, the V gene TRBV7-9; the D is unclear. This CDR3 has 17 residues. With 0 bases removed from V and 3 bases from J, the gap between germline ends came to 16 bases. Germline loops: CDR1 SEHNR, CDR2 FQNEAQ (reference sequence). CDR3 loop: CASSLAVLIPRTDTQYF. The CDR3, as DNA: TGTGCCAGCAGCTTAGCAGTCCTGATTCCTAGAACAGATACGCAGTATTTT.

This clonotype has ten or more counts. This chain links TRBV2 with TRBJ1-6; possible D gene TRBD1, 5 bases. Germline V CDR1 and CDR2: SNHLY, FYNNEI. The V end lost 6 bases, the J end lost 5 bases, and 14 bases lay between the germline ends. CDR3 length: 15 residues. CDR3 in amino acids: CASSQGQGDNSPLHF. For the CDR3, the DNA is TGTGCCAGCAGCCAGGGTCAGGGTGATAATTCACCCCTCCACTTT.

This clonotype was seen at least ten times. V usage is TRBV4-3 and J usage is TRBJ2-4, with D perhaps TRBD2 (6 bases). This CDR3 spans 15 amino acids. Trimming removed 0 bases from V and 6 bases from J, with 12 bases in between. Germline V gene sequence: CDR1 LGHNA, CDR2 YSLEER. The CDR3 loop reads CASSQDPGRGNIQYF. CDR3 in DNA: TGCGCCAGCAGCCAAGATCCCGGGAGAGGAAACATTCAGTACTTC.

The chain has TRBV19 and TRBJ1-6; D not resolved. Trimming cost V 3 bases and J 8 bases, with 11 bases left between them. CDR3 length equals 14 residues. The germline V gene encodes CDR1 LNHDA and CDR2 SQIVND (reference sequence). Written as DNA, the CDR3 is TGTGCCAGTAGTATCTCTGAGGCCGATTCACCCCTCCACTTT. Translation gives CASSISEADSPLHF.

This clonotype was seen repeatedly, ten times or more. The rearrangement links TRBV24-1 to TRBJ1-5, with D unclear. The CDR3 loop spans 15 amino acids. The germline V gene encodes CDR1 KGHDR and CDR2 SFDVKD. Trimming took 2 bases from V and 3 from J, leaving 10 bases between them. CDR3 DNA: TGTGCCACCAGTGATTCGTCGTTTACCAATCAGCCCCAGCATTTT. It translates to CATSDSSFTNQPQHF.

In this sample, this clonotype turned up many times. The chain couples TRBV27 to TRBJ2-2; no reliable D call. The germline CDR1 and CDR2 sequences are MNHEY and SMNVEV (reference sequence). The CDR3 sequence is 15 residues long. V gave up 2 bases and J gave up 5 bases, with 12 bases separating them. CDR3 nucleotide sequence: TGTGCCAGCAGTTTAAGGGCCCTGACGACCGGGGAGCTGTTTTTT. The encoded protein is CASSLRALTTGELFF.

This chain uses TRBV11-2 with TRBJ2-3, with D uncertain. Germline V gives CDR1 SGHAT, CDR2 FQNNGV. This CDR3 has 13 amino acids. V dropped 4 bases and J dropped 6 bases, with 11 bases sitting between them. The CDR3 DNA sequence: TGTGCCAGCAGCTCACAACTGGGCGATACGCAGTATTTT. This encodes CASSSQLGDTQYF.

In this sample, this clonotype turned up once. Given a much more abundant clone one base away, this may be a read error. V is TRBV2 and J is TRBJ2-1, with D tentatively TRBD1 or TRBD2 (5 bases each). This CDR3 comprises 13 residues. From germline, CDR1 is SNHLY and CDR2 FYNNEI. CDR3: CVSRDGLNNEQFF. CDR3 nucleotides: TGTGTCAGCAGGGACGGATTGAACAATGAGCAGTTCTTC.

This clonotype was detected only once. This clone may be a read error of a much larger clone one base away. The chain recombines TRBV20-1 with TRBJ2-7; 10 bases are shared with TRBD2. The V segment lost 1 base and the J segment 4 bases; nucleotides outside the gene matches: 1. This CDR3 region has 13 residues. Germline loops: CDR1 DFQATT, CDR2 SNEGSKA (reference sequence). The CDR3 DNA follows: TGCAGTGCTAGAGTACTAGCGGGATACGAGCAGTACTTC. Protein sequence: CSARVLAGYEQYF.

In this sample, this clonotype turned up many times. The rearrangement uses TRBV20-1 and TRBJ2-2; a possible D gene is TRBD1 (6 bases). CDR3 length equals 13 residues. Germline-derived CDR1 and CDR2 are DFQATT and SNEGSKA (reference sequence). Trimming stripped 8 bases from V and 1 base from J, with 11 bases between. The CDR3 DNA reads as TGCAGTATAACCAGGGGGAACACCGGGGAGCTGTTTTTT. Its protein product is CSITRGNTGELFF.

This clonotype has at least ten counts. The gene calls are TRBV6-1 and TRBJ2-5, with 8 bases matching TRBD2. This CDR3 spans 15 amino acids. The germline V gene encodes CDR1 MNHNS and CDR2 SASEGT. Trimming cost V 2 bases and J 5 bases; bases outside gene matches: 7. CDR3 loop: CASSENAGGQETQYF. In nucleotides, the CDR3 is TGTGCCAGCAGTGAAAACGCGGGAGGCCAGGAGACCCAGTACTTC.

The table lists this clonotype with many counts. The rearrangement uses TRBV29-1 and TRBJ2-7; no clear D gene. This CDR3 region has 12 residues. V dropped 4 bases and J dropped 2 bases, with 9 bases sitting between them. CDR1 and CDR2 from the germline V gene are SQVTM and ANQGSEA. CDR3 in amino acids: CSVGSQTYEQYF. DNA of the CDR3: TGCAGCGTTGGCTCCCAAACCTACGAGCAGTACTTC.

This clonotype was observed a few times. Given a much more abundant clone one base away, this may be a read error. CDR3: CSVWGKTNNEQSF. CDR3 coding DNA: TGCAGTGTTTGGGGCAAAACTAACAATGAGCAGTCCTTC. The rearrangement links TRBV20-1 to TRBJ2-1; weak D call: TRBD1 (5 bases). Germline V gene data show CDR1 as DFQATT and CDR2 as SNEGSKA (reference sequence). The CDR3 is 13 residues long.

This clonotype was counted many times. The chain uses TRBV20-1 and TRBJ2-5; weak D call: TRBD2 (6 bases). The CDR3 consists of 14 residues. Germline CDR1 reads DFQATT; CDR2 reads SNEGSKA (reference sequence). Deletions cut 1 base from V and 3 bases from J, with 12 bases between. The CDR3 sequence is CSARVGGGKETQYF. The CDR3 nucleotides read TGCAGTGCTAGAGTCGGCGGCGGGAAAGAGACCCAGTACTTC.

This clonotype was counted many times. The chain employs TRBV6-1 and TRBJ2-7; TRBD2 might be the D (6 bases). Germline V gene sequence: CDR1 MNHNS, CDR2 SASEGT. There are 14 residues in the CDR3. Trimming pared 8 bases from V and 6 bases from J, leaving 20 bases between. The CDR3: CASERGGAQGEQYF. The CDR3 region has the DNA TGTGCCAGCGAAAGAGGCGGGGCCCAGGGCGAGCAGTACTTC.